This passage covers 9 T cell receptor beta chains from one sample sequenced in a study of CXCR4 blockade with PD-1 therapy in pancreatic cancer. Profiled with immunoSEQ multiplex PCR; TCRdb holds only in-frame clones, not every one. The data show fewer than 10,000 clones, roughly 50% seen once. The sequenced sample consisted of tumor tissue. These receptors all stem from a human donor with pancreatic ductal adenocarcinoma.

The chain combines TRBV5-1 with TRBJ2-1; TRBD2 matches at 8 bases. Germline trimming cut 0 bases from V and 8 bases from J; bases unmatched to any gene: 10. This CDR3 has 16 amino acids. Looked up from germline, CDR1 is SGHRS and CDR2 is YFSETQ. The CDR3 DNA sequence: TGCGCCAGCAGCTTGGTGAGCGGGGGACTACGCCATGAGCAGTTCTTC. It encodes CASSLVSGGLRHEQFF.

This clone showed up just once. The rearrangement uses TRBV5-1 and TRBJ2-3; TRBD2 matches 9 bases. V shed 1 base, J shed 0 bases, and the junction held 9 bases outside the gene matches. CDR1 and CDR2 (germline): SGHRS, YFSETQ. The CDR3 loop spans 18 amino acids. CDR3 nucleotide sequence: TGCGCCAGCAGCTTGAGAGGGGCTAGCGGGGTTAGCACAGATACGCAGTATTTT. Translation gives CASSLRGASGVSTDTQYF.

The chain recombines TRBV10-2 with TRBJ1-1; TRBD1 might be the D (6 bases). V shed 6 bases and J shed 4 bases, with 18 bases lying between them. Germline V gene data show CDR1 as WSHSY and CDR2 as SAAADI. The CDR3 totals 15 residues. Here the CDR3 reads CASRVGARESTEAFF. CDR3 nucleotide sequence: TGCGCCAGCAGGGTGGGGGCCAGGGAGTCCACTGAAGCTTTCTTT.

The rearrangement joins TRBV30 to TRBJ2-7; D is possibly TRBD1 or TRBD2 (6 bases each). Between the trimmed V and J ends, which lost 2 bases and 6 bases, there was a span of 11 bases. CDR3 length equals 12 residues. Germline loops: CDR1 GTSNPN, CDR2 SVGIG (reference sequence). The CDR3 DNA follows: TGTGCCTGGAGTTGGGGGGCCGGCGAGCAGTACTTC. The encoded protein is CAWSWGAGEQYF. The entire variable domain, with the rest obtained from reference TRBV30 and TRBJ2-7, is as follows: SQTIHQWPATLVQPVGSPLSLECTVEGTSNPNLYWYRQAAGRGLQLLFYSVGIGQISSEVPQNLSASRPQDRQFILSSKKLLLSDSGFYLCAWSWGAGEQYFGPGTRLTVT.

V is TRBV5-1 and J is TRBJ1-6, with D hard to call. CDR3 size: 16 residues. V lost 0 bases, J lost 8 bases, and 15 bases lay in between. Germline V CDR1 and CDR2: SGHRS, YFSETQ. The CDR3, as DNA: TGCGCCAGCAGCTTGGGCGTGGGCCGGATAGATTCACCCCTCCACTTT. Translated, it gives CASSLGVGRIDSPLHF.

The gene calls are TRBV10-3 and TRBJ2-3; D tentatively reads TRBD1 or TRBD2 (5 bases each). The CDR3 is made up of 14 amino acids. V lost 10 bases to trimming and J lost 4 bases, with 18 bases between them. From germline, CDR1 is ENHRY and CDR2 SYGVKD. CDR3 nucleotides: TGTGCCACCTCTCCCGGGGCAAAATCAGATACGCAGTATTTT. Residues: CATSPGAKSDTQYF.

The V call is TRBV27, the J call TRBJ2-7, with TRBD1 as a possible D gene (5 bases). In germline, CDR1 is MNHEY, CDR2 SMNVEV (reference sequence). CDR3 length: 12 residues. Trimming cost V 7 bases and J 5 bases, with 12 bases left between them. This chain's CDR3 is CASKARAHEQYF. The CDR3 DNA sequence: TGTGCCAGCAAGGCCAGGGCCCACGAGCAGTACTTC.

This clone has more than one count but fewer than ten. V gene TRBV7-7 combines with J gene TRBJ2-1; D possibly corresponds to TRBD2 (5 bases). Trimming pared 2 bases from V and 3 bases from J, leaving 11 bases between. CDR1 and CDR2 from the germline V gene are SSHAT and FNYEAQ (reference sequence). This CDR3 is 15 amino acids long. The CDR3 nucleotides read TGTGCCAGCAGCTTATTTACGGGATTCTACAATGAGCAGTTCTTC. It codes for CASSLFTGFYNEQFF.

The V and J genes are TRBV10-2 and TRBJ2-2; a possible D gene is TRBD2 (5 bases). Trimming pared 7 bases from V and 3 bases from J, leaving 18 bases between. The CDR3 has 16 amino acids. Germline V gene lookup returns CDR1 WSHSY and CDR2 SAAADI. CDR3 bases: TGCGCCAGCACCGACCTGGACTCGTCGTACACCGGGGAGCTGTTTTTT. Amino acids: CASTDLDSSYTGELFF.